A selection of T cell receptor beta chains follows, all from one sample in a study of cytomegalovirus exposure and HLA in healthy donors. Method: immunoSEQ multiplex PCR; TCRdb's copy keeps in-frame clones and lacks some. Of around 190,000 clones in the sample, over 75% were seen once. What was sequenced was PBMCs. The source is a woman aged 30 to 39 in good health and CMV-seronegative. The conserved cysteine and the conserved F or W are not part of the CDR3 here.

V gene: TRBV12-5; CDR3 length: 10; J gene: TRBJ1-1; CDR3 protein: ASGLIHTEAF
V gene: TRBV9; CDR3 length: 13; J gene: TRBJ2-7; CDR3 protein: ASSLQGGDSYEQY
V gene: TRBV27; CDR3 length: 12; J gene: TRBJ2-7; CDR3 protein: ASSLSPGGTEQY
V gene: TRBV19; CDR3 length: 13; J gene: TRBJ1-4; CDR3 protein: ASSSYRAPNEKLF
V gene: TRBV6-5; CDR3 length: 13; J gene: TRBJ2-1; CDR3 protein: ASKIRWTGDNEQF
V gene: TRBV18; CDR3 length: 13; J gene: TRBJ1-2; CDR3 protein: ASSPRQGAAYGYT
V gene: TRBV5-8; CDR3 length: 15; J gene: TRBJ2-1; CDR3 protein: ASSLLPGTGVYGEQF
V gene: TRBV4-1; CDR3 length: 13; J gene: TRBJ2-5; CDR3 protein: ASSQGVGGAETQY
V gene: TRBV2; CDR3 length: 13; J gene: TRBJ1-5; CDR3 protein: ASSPSEPPKQPQH
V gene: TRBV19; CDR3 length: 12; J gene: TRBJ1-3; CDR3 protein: ASKTGFSGNTIY
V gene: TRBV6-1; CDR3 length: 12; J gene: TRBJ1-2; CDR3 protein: ASSASGQLYGYT
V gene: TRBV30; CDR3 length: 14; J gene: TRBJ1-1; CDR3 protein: AWKPRAYLERGKAF
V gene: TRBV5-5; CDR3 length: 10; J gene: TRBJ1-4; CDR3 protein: ASSLTGEKLF
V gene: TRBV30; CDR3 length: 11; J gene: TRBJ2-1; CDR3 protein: AWSEPSSGKTV
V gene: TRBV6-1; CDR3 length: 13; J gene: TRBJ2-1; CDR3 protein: ASSAQVGSYNEQF
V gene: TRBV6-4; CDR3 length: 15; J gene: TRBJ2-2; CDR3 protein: ASSPKIAGGNTGELF
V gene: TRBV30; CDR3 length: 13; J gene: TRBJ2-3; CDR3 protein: AWSVRGNLADTQY
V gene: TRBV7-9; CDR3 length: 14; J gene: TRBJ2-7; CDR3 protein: SSSLVGTGSIHEQY
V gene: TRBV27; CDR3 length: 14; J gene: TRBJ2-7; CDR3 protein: ASSYSVGTSVYEQY
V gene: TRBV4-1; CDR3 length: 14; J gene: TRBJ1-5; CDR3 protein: ASSQDLRSGNQPQH
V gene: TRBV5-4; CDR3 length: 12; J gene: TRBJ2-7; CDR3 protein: ASSLGLAGDEQY
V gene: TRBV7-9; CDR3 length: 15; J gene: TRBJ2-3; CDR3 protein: ASSFLPEAGVYGTQY
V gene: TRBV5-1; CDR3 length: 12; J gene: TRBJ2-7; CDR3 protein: ASSSGQVLYEQY
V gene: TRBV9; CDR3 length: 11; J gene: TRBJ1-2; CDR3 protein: ASSAPSTYGYT
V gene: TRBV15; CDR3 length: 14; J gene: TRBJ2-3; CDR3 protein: ATSRVSGASTDTQY
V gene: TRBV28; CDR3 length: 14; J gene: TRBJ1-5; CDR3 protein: ASSPGHPYSNQPQH
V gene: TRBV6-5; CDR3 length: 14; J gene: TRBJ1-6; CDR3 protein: ASSYSPEARLSPLH
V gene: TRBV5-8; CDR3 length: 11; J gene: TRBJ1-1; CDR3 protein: ASNPLGRTEAF
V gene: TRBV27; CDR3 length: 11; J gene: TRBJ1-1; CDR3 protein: ASSWTGDTEAF
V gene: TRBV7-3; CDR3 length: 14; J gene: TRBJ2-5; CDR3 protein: ASSLGGRGTQETQY
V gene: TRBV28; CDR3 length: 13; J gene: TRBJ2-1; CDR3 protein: ASSLDLAGVYEQF
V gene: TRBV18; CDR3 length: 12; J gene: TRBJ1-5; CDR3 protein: ASSPMSSNQPQH
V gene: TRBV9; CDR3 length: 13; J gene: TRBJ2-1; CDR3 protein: ASSVSGGAHNEQF
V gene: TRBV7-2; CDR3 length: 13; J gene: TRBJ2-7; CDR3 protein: ASRYAQGAPYEQY
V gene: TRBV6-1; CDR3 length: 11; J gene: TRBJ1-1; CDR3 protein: ASSAPGQVEAF
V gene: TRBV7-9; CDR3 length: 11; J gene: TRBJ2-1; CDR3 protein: ASSLEQGYEQF
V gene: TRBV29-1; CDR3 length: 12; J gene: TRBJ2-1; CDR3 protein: SSSGGTLENEQF
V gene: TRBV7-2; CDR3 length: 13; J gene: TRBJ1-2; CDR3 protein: ASRPGQGGNYGYT
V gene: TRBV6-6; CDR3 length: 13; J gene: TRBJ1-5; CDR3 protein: ASRSRTYSNQPQH
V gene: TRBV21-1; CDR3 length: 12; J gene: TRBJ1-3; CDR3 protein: ASSSRGRGNTIY
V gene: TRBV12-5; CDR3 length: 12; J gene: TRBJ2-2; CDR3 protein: APQAGKNTGELF
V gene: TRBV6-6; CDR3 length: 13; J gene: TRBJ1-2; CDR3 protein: ASTSRGQGNYDYT